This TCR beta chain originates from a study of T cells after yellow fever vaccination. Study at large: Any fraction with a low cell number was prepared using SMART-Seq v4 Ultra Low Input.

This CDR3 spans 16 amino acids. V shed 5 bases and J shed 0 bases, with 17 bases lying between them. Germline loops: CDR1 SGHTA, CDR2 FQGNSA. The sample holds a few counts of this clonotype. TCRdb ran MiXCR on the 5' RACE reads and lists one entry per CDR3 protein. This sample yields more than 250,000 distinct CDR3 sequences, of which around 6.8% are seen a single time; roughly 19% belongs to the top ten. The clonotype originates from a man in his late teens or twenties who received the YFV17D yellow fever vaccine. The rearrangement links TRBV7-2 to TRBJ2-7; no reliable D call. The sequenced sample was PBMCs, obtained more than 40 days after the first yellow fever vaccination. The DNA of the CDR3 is TGTGCCAGCAGCCCCCCTGGCGCTTTTAGCTCCTACGAGCAGTACTTC. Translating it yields CASSPPGAFSSYEQYF. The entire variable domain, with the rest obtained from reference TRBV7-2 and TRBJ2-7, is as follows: GAGVSQSPSNKVTEKGKDVELRCDPISGHTALYWYRQSLGQGLEFLIYFQGNSAPDKSGLPSDRFSAERTGGSVSTLTIQRTQQEDSAVYLCASSPPGAFSSYEQYFGPGTRLTVT.